The present T cell receptor beta chain was sequenced within a study of shared T cell receptors in the human thymus. CDR1 and CDR2 (germline): MGHDK, SYGVNS. The CDR3 consists of 14 residues. The trim removed 6 bases at V and 8 bases at J, leaving 7 bases unmatched. TCRdb's table, derived via immunoSEQ multiplex PCR, lists solely in-frame clones and lacks some. The sample yields 540,000 or so clones, more than 75% seen once. The sample also formed part of further work on human thymus T cells. That source reports: Those donating were healthy Finnish infants in corrective surgery for congenital heart defects.

The TCR originated in a boy under two years old with a congenital heart defect. V is TRBV25-1 and J is TRBJ2-1, with 10 bases fitting TRBD2. The sample comprised thymocytes. CDR3 loop: CASSTGLAKDEQFF. DNA of the CDR3: TGTGCCAGCAGCACGGGACTAGCGAAAGATGAGCAGTTCTTC.